This record concerns one T cell receptor beta chain sequence. The data were taken from a study of blood T cell repertoires in COVID-19. Study in general: COVID-19 samples from acute and convalescent phases originated in the United States, Italy and Spain.

CDR3 length equals 14 residues. From germline, CDR1 is SGHTS and CDR2 YDEGEE. V lost 7 bases to trimming and J lost 5 bases, with 15 bases between them. Assay used: immunoSEQ multiplex PCR; TCRdb lists only in-frame clones, some missing. The sample has roughly 260,000 clones, around nine tenths seen once. The V call is TRBV5-8, the J call TRBJ2-2; D might be TRBD1 (5 bases). This sequence was found in a man aged 35 to 55 who had recovered from COVID-19. Sequencing was done on a sample of peripheral blood. The CDR3 nucleotides are TGTGCCAGCCTTACTATTTGGACAACCGGGGAGCTGTTTTTT. As protein: CASLTIWTTGELFF.